Here is one T cell receptor (beta chain) with its context. These data are taken from a study of blood T cell repertoires in COVID-19. Germline lookup yields CDR1 GTSNPN and CDR2 SVGIG (reference sequence). The V gene lost 3 bases and the J gene lost 4 bases, with 13 bases spanning the gap. The CDR3 length is 14 residues. Allocation to cohorts depended on clinical history reported by the participants. Within the 2 weeks before study entry, each person in the exposed group met a COVID-19 case. Using immunoSEQ multiplex PCR, the repertoire was profiled, and TCRdb retains in-frame clones only, with some absent. The sample shows approximately 260,000 clones, roughly 81% of them seen only once.

The sequence derives from a woman in her 50s who had been exposed to COVID-19. The specimen sequenced was PBMCs or T cells enriched from blood (not recorded which). The rearrangement uses TRBV30 and TRBJ1-3; unclear D gene. The CDR3 loop reads CAWRSPGGGNTIYF. CDR3 sequence (DNA): TGTGCCTGGAGGAGTCCAGGAGGAGGAAACACCATATATTTT.